This T cell receptor beta chain was sequenced in a study of control samples from healthy donors and cancer patients. Produced via immunoSEQ multiplex PCR; TCRdb's table is partial and in-frame only. The sample carries 190,000 or so clones, 90% to 95% recorded once. The germline CDR1 and CDR2 sequences are SGHTS and YDEGEE. V lost 2 bases to trimming and J lost 5 bases, with 14 bases between them. CDR3 length: 15 amino acids. The specimen sequenced was blood. This sequence was found in a man younger than 35 in good health. The chain combines TRBV5-8 with TRBJ1-5; D is possibly TRBD1 (5 bases). The CDR3 loop is CASSLTGLVHQPQHF. In DNA form, the CDR3 reads TGTGCCAGCAGCTTAACGGGACTCGTACATCAGCCCCAGCATTTT.